The rows below give T cell receptor beta chains drawn from one sample of a study of shared clonotypes between healthy human individuals. The repertoire was sequenced with immunoSEQ multiplex PCR; TCRdb's copy has only in-frame clones and lacks some. The sample consists of over 2 million clones, approximately 94% of them appearing once. What was sequenced was naive CD8+ T cells sorted from blood. All receptors come from a man between 18 and 35 years old in good health. Both conserved end residues are trimmed from each CDR3. Clone size appears in some rows only: once, few, many, or a class for an expanded clone.

abundance: -; v_gene: TRBV9; CDR3aa: ASSSRDGEKNIQY
abundance: -; v_gene: TRBV30; CDR3aa: AGGSDSYEQY
abundance: once; v_gene: TRBV7-2; CDR3aa: ASSLVGGGHTDTQY
abundance: once; v_gene: TRBV6-5; CDR3aa: AATKDSLSYEQY
abundance: -; v_gene: TRBV5-1; CDR3aa: ASSFRSTGSYEQY
abundance: -; v_gene: TRBV15; CDR3aa: ATSSPFEASGNTGELF
abundance: -; v_gene: TRBV4-2; CDR3aa: ASSHGLAGSTDTQY
abundance: -; v_gene: TRBV29-1; CDR3aa: SVVSNTEAF
abundance: -; v_gene: TRBV7-8; CDR3aa: ASSFLGATEAF
abundance: -; v_gene: TRBV7-9; CDR3aa: ASSDADRTQPQH
abundance: once; v_gene: TRBV10-2; CDR3aa: ASSFLGGAYNEQF
abundance: -; v_gene: TRBV6-5; CDR3aa: ASSYSVAGLQETQY
abundance: -; v_gene: TRBV21-1; CDR3aa: ASSKRLMNTEAF
abundance: -; v_gene: TRBV28; CDR3aa: ASSPRLLGTDTQY
abundance: -; v_gene: TRBV18; CDR3aa: ASSPDGSRDGNYGYT
abundance: once; v_gene: TRBV27; CDR3aa: ASSLSSTDSFNYGYT
abundance: -; v_gene: TRBV6-5; CDR3aa: ASSPLAGVYEQY
abundance: -; v_gene: TRBV5-4; CDR3aa: ASSLEADTQY
abundance: -; v_gene: TRBV6-5; CDR3aa: ASKEGNVDIQY
abundance: once; v_gene: TRBV7-9; CDR3aa: ASSLGDFTGYEQY
abundance: -; v_gene: TRBV6-6; CDR3aa: ASSSPDRGHYEQY
abundance: -; v_gene: TRBV5-1; CDR3aa: ASSLEGRGSALSYNEQF
abundance: -; v_gene: TRBV4-1; CDR3aa: ASSLQGADGEAF
abundance: -; v_gene: TRBV5-6; CDR3aa: ASSIGEGQPQH
abundance: -; v_gene: TRBV29-1; CDR3aa: SVGQGHEQY
abundance: -; v_gene: TRBV15; CDR3aa: ATRVRGEQETQY
abundance: -; v_gene: TRBV7-9; CDR3aa: ASRGTDTQY
abundance: -; v_gene: TRBV6-5; CDR3aa: ASSYESGRPYNEQF
abundance: -; v_gene: TRBV6-6; CDR3aa: ASSQRGPFNQPQH
abundance: -; v_gene: TRBV19; CDR3aa: ASSIGPIANEQF
abundance: -; v_gene: TRBV19; CDR3aa: ASSVPGLVSHEQY
abundance: -; v_gene: TRBV9; CDR3aa: ASSVDGTGLSYNEQF
abundance: -; v_gene: TRBV28; CDR3aa: ASGGAGEVGDEQF
abundance: -; v_gene: TRBV4-1; CDR3aa: ASSQISSYEQY
abundance: -; v_gene: TRBV10-3; CDR3aa: AISGGGDSHVGYT
abundance: -; v_gene: TRBV10-2; CDR3aa: ASSEGTYEQY
abundance: -; v_gene: TRBV10-2; CDR3aa: ASSESRGTTYEQY